The 29 T cell receptor beta chains below were found in one sample sequenced in a study of glioma-infiltrating T cells. TCR alpha and beta CDR3 regions were amplified from RNA using iRepertoire nested multiplex PCR. MiXCR was run by TCRdb on the multiplex PCR reads, yielding one entry per CDR3 protein. The sample lists roughly 100,000 distinct CDR3 sequences, about 30% occurring once. The sample was glioma tissue, nonneoplastic brain tissue, or PBMCs (not recorded which). The receptors were sampled from a human donor with low-grade glioma or glioblastoma, undergoing nonglioma brain surgery, or in good health (not recorded which).

This clonotype was recorded many times. The gene calls are TRBV6-1 and TRBJ2-3, with D uncertain. Germline V CDR1 and CDR2: MNHNS, SASEGT. The CDR3 has 14 amino acids. The V end lost 5 bases, the J end lost 4 bases, and 13 bases lay between the germline ends. CDR3 residues: CASSPGPGPDTQYF. CDR3 bases: TGTGCCAGCAGTCCTGGGCCCGGCCCAGATACGCAGTATTTT.

This clonotype was detected ten times or more. V usage is TRBV28 and J usage is TRBJ2-3; 10 bases map to TRBD1. Trimming removed 5 bases from V and 14 bases from J; junction bases left unmatched: 7. The CDR3 runs to 12 residues. CDR1 is MDHEN, CDR2 SYDVKM, per germline. The CDR3 nucleotides are TGTGCCAGCAGTAGGGGACAGGGGATCTGGTATTTT. Translating gives CASSRGQGIWYF.

The chain joins TRBV6-2 or TRBV6-3 to TRBJ2-1, with 15 bases fitting TRBD2. Germline V gives CDR1 MNHEY, CDR2 SVGEGT. V shed 2 bases and J 4 bases; nucleotides not matched to a gene: 9. CDR3 size: 19 residues. In DNA form, the CDR3 reads TGTGCCAGCAGTTACCAAGGCGGGACTAGCGGGGGGCGATACAATGAGCAGTTCTTC. Its translation is CASSYQGGTSGGRYNEQFF.

This clonotype was recorded at least ten times. The chain links TRBV10-2 to TRBJ2-1, with a possible D match to TRBD1 (6 bases). There are 13 residues in the CDR3. The V gene's germline CDR1 is WSHSY and CDR2 SAAADI. V gave up 5 bases and J gave up 6 bases, with 11 bases separating them. This chain's CDR3 is CASSSLGGNEQFF. The CDR3 bases are TGCGCCAGCAGTTCACTAGGGGGCAATGAGCAGTTCTTC.

To note about this clonotype: One base away lies a much larger clone, so this may be a sequencing read error. The chain carries TRBV6-1 and TRBJ1-2; a possible D gene is TRBD1 (5 bases). Germline loops: CDR1 MNHNS, CDR2 SASEGT. The CDR3 loop spans 18 amino acids. The CDR3 region has the DNA TGTGCCAGCAGGGCGCCGGGCCTTCTTGGAGGGGATAACTATTGCTACACCTTC. Translating gives CASRAPGLLGGDNYCYTF.

This clonotype has more than one count but fewer than ten. The rearrangement uses TRBV19 and TRBJ2-7; D unresolved. In germline, CDR1 is LNHDA, CDR2 SQIVND (reference sequence). The CDR3 consists of 12 residues. The V end lost 8 bases, the J end lost 1 base, and 9 bases lay between the germline ends. CDR3 nucleotides: TGTGCCAGTGGCTTTACTTCCTACGAGCAGTACTTC. This gives the protein CASGFTSYEQYF.

This clonotype was counted ten times or more. J is TRBJ2-3 and V is TRBV14; the match to TRBD2 covers 8 bases. Unmatched junction bases numbered 8, after V lost 4 bases and J lost 2 bases. This CDR3 has 16 residues. Germline values: CDR1 SGHDN, CDR2 FVKESK. The CDR3 DNA follows: TGTGCCAGCAGCCGCCGGACTAGCCTCCCCACAGATACGCAGTATTTT. Its protein product is CASSRRTSLPTDTQYF.

Comments on this clonotype: A much more abundant neighbour one base away suggests this may be a read error. J is TRBJ2-7 and V is TRBV27; 7 positions match TRBD2. The CDR3 runs 13 residues. Germline V gene lookup returns CDR1 MNHEY and CDR2 SMNVEV (reference sequence). CDR3 sequence reads: CASSLVSAGEQCF. The CDR3 DNA reads as TGTGCCAGCAGTTTAGTATCTGCGGGGGAGCAGTGCTTC.

Details on this clonotype: A much larger clone differs by one base, so this may be a read error. The J gene is TRBJ2-3, the V gene TRBV28; D might be TRBD2 (6 bases). Germline assignment: CDR1 MDHEN and CDR2 SYDVKM. The CDR3 runs 12 residues. Deletions cut 8 bases from V and 7 bases from J, with 13 bases between. The CDR3 DNA is TGTGCCAGCGGCCGGGACTTTTATACGCAGTATTTT. Protein sequence: CASGRDFYTQYF.

The rearrangement uses TRBV11-3 and TRBJ2-1, with 8 bases aligning to TRBD1. Germline lookup yields CDR1 SGHNT and CDR2 YENEEA. The CDR3 covers 15 residues. Trimming cost V 4 bases and J 7 bases; bases outside gene matches: 9. CDR3 bases: TGTGCCAGCAGCTCAAGCCGGACAGGGAAGAATGAGCAGTTCTTC. Encoded protein: CASSSSRTGKNEQFF.

The chain recombines TRBV7-2 with TRBJ1-6; D is uncertain. The V end was cut by 1 base, the J end by 9 bases, with 13 bases between. Per germline, CDR1 SGHTA and CDR2 FQGNSA. CDR3 length: 15 amino acids. The CDR3 loop reads CASSLEGQVSSPLHF. CDR3 in DNA: TGTGCCAGCAGCTTAGAAGGTCAGGTATCTTCACCCCTCCACTTT.

About this clonotype itself: A single base separates this from a much larger clone, so it may be a read error. Given the absence of the conserved phenylalanine or tryptophan at the CDR3 end, a read error is likely. This sequence joins TRBV7-2 and TRBJ2-1; D uncertain. The CDR3 extends over 14 amino acids. Germline V gene sequence: CDR1 SGHTA, CDR2 FQGNSA. V was clipped by 3 bases and J by 0 bases, with 6 bases between them. The CDR3 DNA follows: TGTGCCAGCAGCTTGGGAAACTCCTACAATGAGCAGTTCCTC. This encodes CASSLGNSYNEQFL.

This clonotype was seen repeatedly, ten times or more. This chain joins TRBV27 and TRBJ2-7, with 9 bases identical to TRBD2. The V gene end was trimmed by 5 bases and the J gene end by 3 bases; junction bases not matched to a gene: 17. The CDR3 loop spans 18 amino acids. From germline, CDR1 is MNHEY and CDR2 SMNVEV (reference sequence). The CDR3 DNA reads TGTGCCAGCAGTACCCGAGTGGCTCTAGCGGGACATTACTACGAGCAGTACTTC. This sequence encodes CASSTRVALAGHYYEQYF.

This clonotype came up many times. The chain is built from TRBV6-1 and TRBJ2-3; tentatively, D is TRBD2 (7 bases). Germline-derived CDR1 and CDR2 are MNHNS and SASEGT. The V end lost 10 bases, the J end lost 2 bases, and 13 bases lay between the germline ends. The CDR3 extends over 13 amino acids. CDR3 in amino acids: CATLGGLTDTQYF. The CDR3, as DNA: TGTGCCACTCTCGGGGGGCTCACAGATACGCAGTATTTT.

This clonotype was found many times. The rearrangement joins TRBV10-3 to TRBJ2-7; 8 bases are a match to TRBD1. V was clipped by 6 bases and J by 2 bases; unmatched bases: 9. Germline lookup yields CDR1 ENHRY and CDR2 SYGVKD. This CDR3 is built from 15 residues. Written as DNA, the CDR3 is TGTGCCATCAGGAAGGACAGGGAGGAGGCCTACGAGCAGTACTTC. This encodes CAIRKDREEAYEQYF.

This clonotype was counted at least ten times. The chain is built from TRBV6-1 and TRBJ2-3; 13 positions match TRBD2. The CDR3 runs to 16 residues. The germline CDR1 and CDR2 sequences are MNHNS and SASEGT. The V segment lost 8 bases and the J segment 6 bases; nucleotides outside the gene matches: 11. The CDR3 is CASAWGLAGRGDTQYF. CDR3 DNA sequence: TGTGCCAGCGCGTGGGGACTAGCGGGAAGGGGGGATACGCAGTATTTT.

Worth noting for this clonotype: One junction end does not reproduce the germline sequence, and a read error may be involved. The rearrangement joins TRBV12-3 or TRBV12-4 to TRBJ2-2; 7 positions agree with TRBD1. CDR3 length: 15 amino acids. Here the CDR3 reads CASRDPGQNAGELFF. The CDR3, as DNA: TGTGCCAGCAGGGATCCGGGACAGAACGCCGGGGAGCTGTTTTTT.

This clonotype was counted many times. The chain has TRBV6-1 and TRBJ2-6, with D unresolved. This CDR3 spans 16 amino acids. Looked up from germline, CDR1 is MNHNS and CDR2 is SASEGT. Trimming cost V 3 bases and J 0 bases, with 9 bases left between them. CDR3 sequence: CASSESIFSGANVLTF. The CDR3 DNA is TGTGCCAGCAGTGAGTCAATTTTCTCTGGGGCCAACGTCCTGACTTTC.

This clonotype was counted ten times or more. This chain connects TRBV20-1 to TRBJ2-7; 13 nucleotides agree with TRBD2. V was clipped by 3 bases and J by 5 bases; unmatched bases: 7. Per the germline V gene, CDR1 is DFQATT and CDR2 is SNEGSKA (reference sequence). This CDR3 spans 15 amino acids. The CDR3 loop is CSASELAGGRDEQYF. CDR3 nucleotides: TGCAGTGCTAGCGAACTAGCGGGGGGGCGGGACGAGCAGTACTTC.

This clonotype appeared many times. V gene TRBV27 combines with J gene TRBJ2-2, with D perhaps matching TRBD1 (5 bases). The CDR3 sequence is 14 residues long. Trimming took off 7 bases at V and 4 bases at J, with 13 bases between the two ends. Germline values: CDR1 MNHEY, CDR2 SMNVEV (reference sequence). This CDR3 reads CASNRQPGTGELFF. The CDR3 DNA reads as TGTGCCAGCAACAGGCAGCCGGGCACCGGGGAGCTGTTTTTT.

This clonotype has just one count. The chain recombines TRBV5-4 with TRBJ1-3; TRBD1 matches at 8 bases. V lost 4 bases to trimming and J lost 0 bases; unmatched junction nucleotides: 3. The CDR3 consists of 15 residues. Germline V CDR1 and CDR2: SGHNT, YYREEE (reference sequence). The CDR3 DNA reads as TGTGCCAGCAGCACGGGACAGGACTCTGGAAACACCATATATTTT. Protein product: CASSTGQDSGNTIYF.

This clonotype was seen at least ten times. The CDR3 loop reads CASSFSSQGLNSPLHF. In DNA form, the CDR3 reads TGTGCCAGCAGCTTCAGTTCCCAGGGGTTAAATTCACCCCTCCACTTT. The chain is built from TRBV7-6 and TRBJ1-6; TRBD1 is a possible D gene (6 bases). The CDR3 has 16 amino acids. Deletions cut 3 bases from V and 7 bases from J, with 16 bases between. In germline, CDR1 is SGHVS, CDR2 FNYEAQ.

Details on this clonotype: A much larger clone is a single base away; this may be a read error. The chain is built from TRBV7-2 and TRBJ1-5; 7 positions match TRBD1. The CDR3 runs to 15 residues. Germline loops: CDR1 SGHTA, CDR2 FQGNSA. As DNA, the CDR3 is TGTGCCAGAAGCTTAAACAGGGGTGGCAATCAGCCCCAGCATTTT. It yields the protein CARSLNRGGNQPQHF. Together with reference TRBV7-2 and TRBJ1-5, the CDR3 gives the full variable domain: GAGVSQSPSNKVTEKGKDVELRCDPISGHTALYWYRQSLGQGLEFLIYFQGNSAPDKSGLPSDRFSAERTGGSVSTLTIQRTQQEDSAVYLCARSLNRGGNQPQHFGDGTRLSIL.

This clonotype was recorded a few times. As DNA, the CDR3 is TGCGCCAGCAGCTTGGAAACAGGGAGAACAGATACGCAGTATTTT. It yields the protein CASSLETGRTDTQYF. The chain uses TRBV5-1 and TRBJ2-3, with D perhaps TRBD1 (6 bases). CDR1 is SGHRS, CDR2 YFSETQ, per germline. The CDR3 runs to 15 residues. The V end lost 0 bases, the J end lost 3 bases, and 11 bases lay between the germline ends.

Regarding this clonotype: The final CDR3 position lacks the conserved phenylalanine or tryptophan, pointing to a likely read error. The rearrangement uses TRBV5-1 and TRBJ2-3, with TRBD2 as a possible D gene (5 bases). Germline CDR1 is SGHRS and CDR2 is YFSETQ. The CDR3 has 14 residues. V was trimmed by 4 bases and J by 2 bases, leaving 11 bases between them. For the CDR3, the DNA is TGCGCCAGCAGCCCGAGCGGAGTCACAGATACGCAGTATCTT. Its protein is CASSPSGVTDTQYL.

This clonotype has just a few counts. The V gene is TRBV7-9, the J gene TRBJ1-5; no reliable D call. The CDR3 sequence is 17 residues long. V was trimmed by 0 bases and J by 1 base, leaving 13 bases between them. Per germline, CDR1 SEHNR and CDR2 FQNEAQ (reference sequence). The CDR3 here is CASSLARRETSNQPQHF. CDR3 DNA sequence: TGTGCCAGCAGCTTAGCGAGAAGGGAGACCAGCAATCAGCCCCAGCATTTT.

Regarding this clonotype: In this CDR3 the conserved last residue, phenylalanine or tryptophan, is missing, so a read error is likely. The rearrangement links TRBV4-1 to TRBJ1-1; D ambiguous. The germline CDR1 and CDR2 sequences are MGHRA and YSYEKL. V lost 2 bases, J lost 1 base, and 11 bases lay in between. CDR3 size: 15 residues. The CDR3, as DNA: TGCGCCAGCAGCCAATTCCAGTTCACGAACACTGAAGCTTTCTGT. It translates to CASSQFQFTNTEAFC.

In this sample, this clonotype turned up many times. This sequence joins TRBV6-6 and TRBJ1-1; D might be TRBD1 (6 bases). The CDR3 sequence is 17 residues long. Trimming stripped 0 bases from V and 6 bases from J, with 20 bases between. The germline V gene encodes CDR1 MNHNY and CDR2 SVGAGI (reference sequence). CDR3 protein: CASSYSRGGGGRAEAFF. CDR3 nucleotide sequence: TGTGCCAGCAGTTACTCGAGGGGCGGGGGCGGGAGAGCTGAAGCTTTCTTT.

The genes are TRBV7-2 and TRBJ2-6, with D tentatively TRBD2 (6 bases). Germline CDR1 reads SGHTA; CDR2 reads FQGNSA. The CDR3 loop spans 18 amino acids. V lost 2 bases, J lost 0 bases, and 14 bases lay in between. The CDR3 here is CASSLCAGTYSGANVLTF. CDR3 DNA sequence: TGTGCCAGCAGCTTATGTGCGGGAACTTACTCTGGGGCCAACGTCCTGACTTTC.